The T cell receptor (beta chain) under discussion was sequenced for a study of shared clonotypes between healthy human individuals. Unmatched junction bases numbered 11, after V lost 1 base and J lost 3 bases. The CDR3 length is 17 residues. The germline V gene has CDR1 SEHNR and CDR2 FQNEAQ (reference sequence). This clone was detected once. Profiled with immunoSEQ multiplex PCR; TCRdb holds only in-frame clones, not every one. The sample includes 190,000 or so clones, over 80% of them seen just once. The J gene is TRBJ1-1, the V gene TRBV7-9, with TRBD1 identical over 7 bases. This receptor was taken from a woman in her twenties or thirties in good health. Input material: naive CD4+ T cells sorted from blood. The subset here: CD45RA+ positively selected. CDR3 coding DNA: TGTGCCAGCAGCTTAGTCCGGGACAGCACTAAGGACACTGAAGCTTTCTTT. Its protein is CASSLVRDSTKDTEAFF.